What follows describes a single T cell receptor (beta chain). The target antigen is unknown. V was clipped by 7 bases and J by 3 bases, with 15 bases between them. The CDR3 is 14 residues long. The germline gives CDR1 MNHNY, CDR2 SVGAGI (reference sequence). With constant-segment primers, 5'RACE yielded cDNA libraries of TCR alpha and TCR beta that carried sample barcodes and UMIs. TCRdb reprocessed the 5' RACE reads with MiXCR, giving one entry per CDR3 protein. The sample has under 300,000 distinct CDR3 sequences; about 17% are singletons. This specimen belongs to a study of T-cell memory formation after mild COVID-19. Broader study findings: Day 15 to 85 contractors were CD4/CD8 balanced; later expanders leaned CD4+. For contracting clones, CD4+ ones sat mainly in CM and EM, CD8+ in EMRA. Pre-infection memory contained some responding clones, which suggested that cross-reactive memory had joined.

This TCR was recovered from a man younger than 35 who had mild COVID-19 (a few samples of this study predate the infection). Cell type and time point are not known. This chain uses TRBV6-6 with TRBJ1-2; TRBD1 might be the D (5 bases). The sample was PBMCs or a T cell subset sorted from them (not recorded which). Written as DNA, the CDR3 is TGTGCCAGCAACCAGGAGGGGAGGGACTATGGCTACACCTTC. Protein sequence: CASNQEGRDYGYTF.